This TCR beta chain was sequenced for a study of T cell responses to AZD1222 COVID-19 vaccine. Clones were read by immunoSEQ multiplex PCR, and TCRdb kept only the in-frame ones, dropping some. The sample comprises 95,000 to 100,000 clones, about 90% of which are singletons, and about 15% rests with the top ten. CDR1 is WNHNN and CDR2 is SYGVQD in the germline V gene (reference sequence). V was pared by 7 bases and J by 1 base, with 10 bases between. The CDR3 consists of 13 residues. The specimen was peripheral blood, collected 28 days after the second AZD1222 dose. The sequence derives from an adult who received the AZD1222 COVID-19 vaccine. The rearrangement links TRBV10-1 to TRBJ1-2; no clear D. CDR3 bases: TGCGCCAGCAATTGGTCGGATAACTATGGCTACACCTTC. This codes for CASNWSDNYGYTF.